This TCR beta chain derives from a study of blood T cells in healthy people across ages. About the study: Template switching retrieved approximately one barcoded beta molecule for each two T cells.

The CDR3 contains 13 residues. Germline CDR1 MNHEY, CDR2 SVGEGT. V lost 1 base and J 5 bases, leaving 8 bases between the germline ends. Healthy Caucasian individuals from Russia aged about 6 to 90 served as donors. Combining a sample-barcoded 5' primer with a J-beta primer mix, a second PCR ran for about 7 to 12 cycles. The authors tagged each cDNA molecule using a template-switch adaptor with 12 random nucleotides. TCRdb recomputed calls from the 5' RACE reads with MiXCR, one row per CDR3 protein. The data show some 800,000 distinct CDR3 sequences, about 25% seen once. This clonotype has just a few counts. These data also formed part of another study, on T cells of mothers and their children. That investigation notes: Nine systemically healthy Caucasian donors: three mothers, six children.

Sequenced material: blood. The chain employs TRBV6-2 or TRBV6-3 and TRBJ1-1; a weak D match, TRBD1 (5 bases). This clonotype originated in a boy younger than 18 in good health. The CDR3 sequence: CASSYWGGTEAFF. The CDR3 DNA is TGTGCCAGCAGTTACTGGGGGGGAACTGAAGCTTTCTTT.